The rows below give T cell receptor beta chains drawn from one sample of a study of Ad26.COV2.S vaccination and SARS-CoV-2 variants. Some clones are missing from TCRdb's copy, which holds only in-frame ones; the method was immunoSEQ multiplex PCR. Of 350,000 to 450,000 clones in the sample, about 91% are singletons; the top ten hold 1.5% to 2%. The sequencing used peripheral blood, collected in a trial of Ad26.COV2.S vaccine versus placebo. These receptors all stem from a person aged 18-65 years who received the Ad26.COV2.S COVID-19 vaccine or a placebo. Both conserved end residues are part of each CDR3. The D gene is left open where the match is weak. Not all rows give a size; the values are once, few, many and, for expanded clones, a class.

v_call: TRBV28; cdr3_length: 15; d_call: TRBD1; clone_size: -; j_call: TRBJ1-1; cdr3_aa: CASSLTAGGNTEAFF
v_call: TRBV19; cdr3_length: 14; d_call: -; clone_size: -; j_call: TRBJ1-3; cdr3_aa: CASSRGHSGNTIYF
v_call: TRBV5-4; cdr3_length: 16; d_call: TRBD2; clone_size: -; j_call: TRBJ2-1; cdr3_aa: CASSPGGDYSYNEQFF
v_call: TRBV5-6; cdr3_length: 13; d_call: -; clone_size: -; j_call: TRBJ2-1; cdr3_aa: CASTLRGLNEQFF
v_call: TRBV2; cdr3_length: 13; d_call: -; clone_size: -; j_call: TRBJ1-2; cdr3_aa: CASSERWGYGYTF
v_call: TRBV24-1; cdr3_length: 13; d_call: -; clone_size: -; j_call: TRBJ1-1; cdr3_aa: CATRGMLNTEAFF
v_call: TRBV28; cdr3_length: 12; d_call: TRBD1; clone_size: -; j_call: TRBJ1-2; cdr3_aa: CASSRGLYGYTF
v_call: TRBV14; cdr3_length: 15; d_call: -; clone_size: once; j_call: TRBJ2-3; cdr3_aa: CASSQVQGPTDTQYF
v_call: TRBV28; cdr3_length: 15; d_call: -; clone_size: -; j_call: TRBJ2-7; cdr3_aa: CASALITGSAYEQYF
v_call: TRBV6-5; cdr3_length: 15; d_call: -; clone_size: -; j_call: TRBJ2-1; cdr3_aa: CASSYAVGSYNEQFF
v_call: TRBV19; cdr3_length: 14; d_call: -; clone_size: -; j_call: TRBJ1-4; cdr3_aa: CASSRTATNEKLFF
v_call: TRBV7-9; cdr3_length: 12; d_call: -; clone_size: -; j_call: TRBJ2-3; cdr3_aa: CASSEGADTQYF
v_call: TRBV7-9; cdr3_length: 17; d_call: -; clone_size: -; j_call: TRBJ2-2; cdr3_aa: CASSLWPERRNTGELFF
v_call: TRBV29-1; cdr3_length: 14; d_call: -; clone_size: -; j_call: TRBJ1-1; cdr3_aa: CSVEFAGRSTEAFF
v_call: TRBV7-7; cdr3_length: 14; d_call: TRBD1; clone_size: -; j_call: TRBJ1-3; cdr3_aa: CASSRTGAGNTIYF
v_call: TRBV12-3/TRBV12-4; cdr3_length: 13; d_call: -; clone_size: -; j_call: TRBJ2-7; cdr3_aa: CASSLSLAYEQYF
v_call: TRBV18; cdr3_length: 17; d_call: -; clone_size: once; j_call: TRBJ1-3; cdr3_aa: CASSPSVARTSGNTIYF
v_call: TRBV11-2; cdr3_length: 15; d_call: TRBD1; clone_size: -; j_call: TRBJ1-4; cdr3_aa: CASSHGGTGIEKLFF
v_call: TRBV18; cdr3_length: 12; d_call: -; clone_size: -; j_call: TRBJ1-2; cdr3_aa: CASSSIRDGYTF
v_call: TRBV6-1; cdr3_length: 14; d_call: -; clone_size: -; j_call: TRBJ1-3; cdr3_aa: CASSDRWSGNTIYF
v_call: TRBV30; cdr3_length: 13; d_call: -; clone_size: -; j_call: TRBJ1-5; cdr3_aa: CAWSVSGSQPQHF
v_call: TRBV5-1; cdr3_length: 14; d_call: -; clone_size: -; j_call: TRBJ1-2; cdr3_aa: CASSLTQGLNGYTF
v_call: TRBV5-1; cdr3_length: 16; d_call: -; clone_size: -; j_call: TRBJ2-6; cdr3_aa: CASSLAGGSGANVLTF
v_call: TRBV5-1; cdr3_length: 15; d_call: TRBD1; clone_size: -; j_call: TRBJ2-3; cdr3_aa: CASSSRTGSTDTQYF
v_call: TRBV29-1; cdr3_length: 10; d_call: TRBD1; clone_size: -; j_call: TRBJ1-2; cdr3_aa: CSVDRDGYTF
v_call: TRBV6-2/TRBV6-3; cdr3_length: 14; d_call: TRBD2; clone_size: -; j_call: TRBJ2-1; cdr3_aa: CASSYGGRGTEQFF